The clone carrying this TCR beta chain was detected a few times. Its antigen is still unknown. Researchers ran the PCR with 60 Vbeta and 13 Jbeta primers. The data were produced by immunoSEQ multiplex PCR, yet TCRdb's version contains in-frame clones alone and is incomplete. The sample shows some 150,000 clones, 82% of them seen only once. The data belong to a study of cytomegalovirus exposure and HLA in healthy donors. Points from the study as a whole: Earlier analysis yielded a pattern in which most TCR beta V segments were productive about 90% or about 30% of the time. Clonal expansion, a later analysis showed, was greater in HLA-associated TCR beta chains than in equally common others.

CDR1 is LNHDA and CDR2 is SQIVND in the germline V gene (reference sequence). V was clipped by 5 bases and J by 4 bases; unmatched bases: 11. The CDR3 runs to 16 residues. The clonotype was recovered from a woman aged 45-59 years in good health and CMV-seropositive. The V and J genes are TRBV19 and TRBJ2-3; 8 nucleotides align to TRBD1. The sequenced sample consisted of PBMCs. The CDR3 DNA follows: TGTGCCAGTAGTCCCTCTCGACAGGGGTGGGCAGATACGCAGTATTTT. Protein: CASSPSRQGWADTQYF.